This is a list of T cell receptor beta chains from one sample in a study of PD-1 blockade in classical Hodgkin lymphoma. Repertoires were generated with immunoSEQ multiplex PCR, while TCRdb's copy carries only in-frame clones and drops some. Seen here are thousands of clones, 71% observed once, and the top ten hold 30% to 40%. The source was CD8+ T cells from blood, collected at baseline. The receptor source for this set is a human donor with classical Hodgkin lymphoma. Both conserved end residues are trimmed from each CDR3. Each record gives: D gene, CDR3 length, V gene, CDR3 protein. The D gene is left open where the match is weak.

NA,12,TRBV7-2,ASSLGQISYEQY
NA,13,TRBV28,ASSLGDTMNTEAF
NA,13,TRBV5-1,ASSLVTDSNQPQH
TRBD2,15,TRBV4-3,ASSQDKWGGSLYEQF
TRBD1,14,TRBV28,ASSPPRGRFRETQY
TRBD1,13,TRBV2,ASSEALRDSEKLF
TRBD2,13,TRBV6-5,ASSLPGRADVEQY
TRBD2,11,TRBV9,ASSVGTNNEQF
NA,14,TRBV7-8,ASSLGLPDSNQPQH
TRBD1,14,TRBV4-2,ASSPGTGGLNTEAF
NA,13,TRBV19,ASSIGGRSTDTQY
TRBD2,14,TRBV7-2,ASSLRGTSGGNEQF
NA,13,TRBV1,TSSQRPANENGYT
TRBD2,15,TRBV10-3,AISGWTSGGTENEQF
NA,16,TRBV4-1,ASSPNWRDLINFYEQY
NA,13,TRBV6-5,ASSYSGGDDYGYT
NA,14,TRBV5-6,ASSLSWPTDGETQY